This TCR beta chain appears in the sequencing data of a study of blood T cell repertoires in COVID-19. Study overall: There were acute and convalescent COVID-19 samples, and they came from the United States, Italy and Spain. T cells, B-cell-depleted T cells, or PBMCs supplied cDNA or gDNA.

Study processing details: By means of reference gene primer amplification, nucleated cell counts were estimated. Sequencing used immunoSEQ multiplex PCR; TCRdb keeps in-frame clones, though not all of them. The DNA was the basis for D and trimming; V, J and clone size are from that table. This table holds roughly 20,000 clones, approximately 88% found once. The CDR3 length is 13 residues. Germline V gives CDR1 KGHSH, CDR2 LQKENI. The V end was cut by 3 bases, the J end by 7 bases, with 13 bases between. This clone was observed once. The sequence was collected from a human donor in a cohort sampled during active COVID-19. The donor label of this sample is uncertain. Material: peripheral blood. This sequence joins TRBV18 and TRBJ2-7; D gene ambiguous. The DNA for the CDR3 is TGTGCCAGCTCACCCCAGGTCCCAGAGGAGCAGTACTTC. Protein sequence: CASSPQVPEEQYF.